The 13 T cell receptor beta chains in this list originate from one sample, sequenced in a study of blood T cells in healthy people across ages. Through a sample-barcoded 5' primer and a J-beta primer mix, a second PCR was run for roughly 6 to 11 cycles. TCRdb ran MiXCR on the 5' RACE reads and lists one entry per CDR3 protein. The data show hundreds of thousands of distinct CDR3 sequences, under 65% seen once. Specimen: blood. These receptor sequences come from a woman of 80 years or more in good health.

The chain combines TRBV2 with TRBJ2-1; D might be TRBD2 (5 bases). The CDR3 has 13 residues. The V end lost 8 bases, the J end lost 7 bases, and 15 bases lay between the germline ends. Germline CDR1 SNHLY, CDR2 FYNNEI. CDR3: CASGGVGENEQFF. CDR3 DNA: TGTGCCAGCGGAGGAGTAGGCGAGAATGAGCAGTTCTTC.

This chain joins TRBV29-1 and TRBJ2-1, with D possibly TRBD2 on 6 matching bases. The CDR3 is made up of 13 amino acids. V lost 3 bases, J lost 10 bases, and 16 bases lay in between. Germline CDR1 is SQVTM and CDR2 is ANQGSEA. This CDR3 reads CSVELAQGGEQFF. The CDR3 coding sequence is TGCAGCGTTGAGCTAGCTCAGGGAGGCGAGCAGTTCTTC.

This clonotype was seen repeatedly, ten times or more. This chain links TRBV20-1 with TRBJ2-1; 7 bases are a match to TRBD2. The CDR3 has 15 residues. The germline V gene encodes CDR1 DFQATT and CDR2 SNEGSKA (reference sequence). Trimming at V came to 2 bases and at J to 3 bases, leaving 7 bases not matched to a gene. The CDR3 DNA sequence: TGCAGTGCTAGACCCCGAGCGGGGTTCTACAATGAGCAGTTCTTC. It is translated as CSARPRAGFYNEQFF.

This clonotype was detected ten times or more. CDR3 region: CASGGRSTDTQYF. The CDR3 nucleotides read TGTGCCAGCGGGGGACGGAGTACAGATACGCAGTATTTT. The chain has TRBV2 and TRBJ2-3, with D perhaps matching TRBD1 or TRBD2 (5 bases each). The CDR3 consists of 13 residues. CDR1 is SNHLY and CDR2 is FYNNEI in the germline V gene. Trimming pared 8 bases from V and 3 bases from J, leaving 12 bases between. Using reference TRBV2 and TRBJ2-3 for the parts outside the CDR3, the full variable domain is EPEVTQTPSHQVTQMGQEVILRCVPISNHLYFYWYRQILGQKVEFLVSFYNNEISEKSEIFDDQFSVERPDGSNFTLKIRSTKLEDSAMYFCASGGRSTDTQYFGPGTRLTVL.

This clonotype has ten or more counts. The rearrangement uses TRBV12-3 or TRBV12-4 and TRBJ1-2, with D uncertain. Trimming removed 3 bases at V and 0 bases at J, with 14 bases between. The CDR3 loop spans 16 amino acids. CDR3 in amino acids: CASSLRGSPTNYGYTF. CDR3 bases: TGTGCCAGCAGTTTGCGGGGATCCCCTACTAACTATGGCTACACCTTC.

The V call is TRBV29-1, the J call TRBJ1-1, with a possible D match to TRBD1 (6 bases). V dropped 8 bases and J dropped 5 bases, with 18 bases sitting between them. Germline CDR1 reads SQVTM; CDR2 reads ANQGSEA. This CDR3 is built from 13 residues. For the CDR3, the DNA is TGCAGCCCAGACGGGGACACCAGGACTGAAGCTTTCTTT. Protein: CSPDGDTRTEAFF.

CDR3 nucleotides: TGCAGTGCTAGCGTACTAGCGGGGTTGGAGACCCAGTACTTC. Protein product: CSASVLAGLETQYF. The chain carries TRBV20-1 and TRBJ2-7; 10 bases match TRBD2. The end of the DNA aligns better with TRBJ2-5, so the J call may be wrong. The CDR3 spans 14 residues. Per the germline V gene, CDR1 is DFQATT and CDR2 is SNEGSKA (reference sequence).

This clonotype has a count of ten or more. The rearrangement joins TRBV18 to TRBJ2-1; no clear D gene. V dropped 3 bases and J dropped 7 bases, with 16 bases sitting between them. Germline values: CDR1 KGHSH, CDR2 LQKENI. CDR3 size: 15 residues. The DNA for the CDR3 is TGTGCCAGCTCACCCCTCTCGGGTCCCGCTAATGAGCAGTTCTTC. As protein: CASSPLSGPANEQFF.

Concerning this clonotype: One end of the junction does not line up with germline, which may come from a read error. V gene TRBV7-9 combines with J gene TRBJ2-1; 7 bases agree with TRBD2. This CDR3 is 15 amino acids long. The germline CDR1 and CDR2 sequences are SEHNR and FQNEAQ (reference sequence). The CDR3 here is CTSRLTGTTWREQFF. As DNA, the CDR3 is TGTACCAGCAGACTGACCGGGACTACCTGGCGTGAGCAGTTCTTC.

For this clonotype: The junction shows a germline mismatch at one end, possibly a read error. The chain has TRBV28 and TRBJ1-6, with D tentatively TRBD1 (5 bases). The CDR3 covers 14 residues. Germline CDR1 reads MDHEN; CDR2 reads SYDVKM. This CDR3 is CATNLQPGNLPLHF. The CDR3 coding sequence is TGTGCCACCAATCTCCAACCAGGGAATTTACCCCTCCACTTT.

J is TRBJ1-2 and V is TRBV9, with a possible D match to TRBD1 (6 bases). V lost 1 base and J 2 bases, leaving 15 bases between the germline ends. Looked up from germline, CDR1 is SGDLS and CDR2 is YYNGEE. This CDR3 comprises 16 residues. CDR3 protein: CASSVSTTGGNYGYTF. DNA for the CDR3: TGTGCCAGCAGCGTATCGACGACAGGCGGGAACTATGGCTACACCTTC.

This clonotype was seen a handful of times. This sequence joins TRBV20-1 and TRBJ2-7; either TRBD1 or TRBD2 may supply D (6 bases each). The V end lost 6 bases, the J end lost 5 bases, and 23 bases lay between the germline ends. The CDR3 extends over 15 amino acids. CDR1 is DFQATT, CDR2 SNEGSKA, per germline (reference sequence). The CDR3: CSALPREGGLHEQYF. CDR3 bases: TGCAGTGCCCTACCTAGGGAAGGGGGGTTACACGAGCAGTACTTC.

This clonotype was seen many times. V gene TRBV27 combines with J gene TRBJ1-6, with TRBD1 matching 7 bases. CDR1 and CDR2 (germline): MNHEY, SMNVEV (reference sequence). With V trimmed by 3 bases and J by 10 bases, 3 bases remained unmatched. The CDR3 loop spans 13 amino acids. The CDR3, as DNA: TGTGCCAGCAGTTTCGGGACAGACTCACCCCTCCACTTT. Its translation is CASSFGTDSPLHF.